This T cell receptor beta chain emerged from a study of blood T cell repertoires in COVID-19 (dated by TCRdb to the early 2020s). With respect to the entire study: The collaborator samples originated in the United States, Italy and Spain and spanned the acute and convalescent phases of COVID-19. The prospective study material was composed of cDNA or gDNA derived from T cells, B-cell-depleted T cells, or PBMCs. The dataset comprised deeply sampled blood TCRbeta repertoires from subjects exposed to, actively infected with, or recovered from COVID-19. The repertoires were released in a freely available public database intended as a resource for research on the immune response to SARS-CoV-2. The samples were drawn from two sources: the first 160 participants of the ongoing ImmuneRACE study, and 1,254 subjects contributed by 6 global collaborators. Sample metadata almost always included a de-identified subject ID, COVID-19 status, age in years and sex. Where available, HLA class I and class II types were taken from metadata supplied by the sample provider and were not determined by assay-based typing. Paper-wide results and their limitations: How much clinical and demographic metadata was included differed by source and by participant, and the metadata was provided uncurated.

Another Seattle source contributed samples from volunteer blood donors who had recovered from COVID-19. The collaborating institutions used their own protocols to collect whole blood in K2EDTA tubes. For TCRbeta analysis, collaborators shipped samples in one of three forms: frozen whole blood, isolated PBMCs, or DNA extracted from either of those sample types. Details on this clone: Its antigen is still unknown. No base-level quality is on record; no much larger clone is a single base apart.

TCRbeta CDR3 regions were amplified from genomic DNA by means of the immunoSEQ Assay, a bias-controlled multiplex PCR. From the authors' description of their analysis: Within the assay, amplification of reference gene primers was used to estimate how many nucleated cells each sample contained. Sequence reads were collapsed and filtered to measure the absolute abundance of every unique TCRbeta CDR3 rearrangement. For each sample, productive Simpson clonality was calculated as the square root of Simpson's diversity index over productive rearrangements. Drawn from immuneACCESS, this table holds only the in-frame rearrangements with V and J called that TCRdb kept. Clones are partly lost; checked studies trace under half to an unresolved V gene and leave the rest unexplained. The V and J calls and clone size come from that table; D and trimming were worked out from the DNA. Here the sample has hundreds of thousands of clones; around 87% occur a single time. Together, the top ten hold around 1.5% of the sample.

CDR1 and CDR2 were assigned from the germline V gene as MNHEY and SVGAGI. CDR3 length: 13 amino acids, cysteine to phenylalanine. CDR3 DNA is the only sequence kept; it has 39 bases, read in frame from the first base. V is pared back by 0 bases and J by 5 bases, with 8 bases lying between the germline termini. The sequence is built from TRBV6-5 and TRBJ2-7, with the D gene not confidently named. Sequencing was done on a sample of peripheral blood. The sequence was obtained from a woman aged 40 to 50 who had recovered from COVID-19. The CDR3 is CASSYSSTHEQYF. The base sequence is TGTGCCAGCAGTTACTCGAGTACCCACGAGCAGTACTTC.